This entry lists 6 T cell receptor beta chains sequenced from one sample in a study of cytomegalovirus exposure and HLA in healthy donors. Primers for the PCR totalled 60 Vbeta and 13 Jbeta. Profiling relied on immunoSEQ multiplex PCR, and the TCRdb table lists in-frame clones only, not all of them. The sample includes around 100,000 clones, roughly four fifths of them seen just once. Material for sequencing was PBMCs. The source is a man aged 25-45 years in good health and CMV-seropositive.

This rearrangement joins TRBV7-2 to TRBJ2-3, with D possibly being TRBD1 (6 bases). The CDR3 sequence is 14 residues long. The germline V and J ends were trimmed by 5 bases and 4 bases, with 13 bases remaining between them. Germline V CDR1 and CDR2: SGHTA, FQGNSA. The CDR3 protein is CASSAQGFSDTQYF. In DNA, the CDR3 is TGTGCCAGCAGCGCACAGGGATTTTCAGATACGCAGTATTTT.

The J gene is TRBJ1-4, the V gene TRBV2, with D maybe TRBD1 (5 bases). CDR3 length: 14 residues. Per the germline V gene, CDR1 is SNHLY and CDR2 is FYNNEI. With 5 bases removed from V and 4 bases from J, the gap between germline ends came to 11 bases. The CDR3 protein is CASSSGSLNEKLFF. The CDR3, as DNA: TGTGCCAGCAGTTCAGGGTCCCTTAATGAAAAACTGTTTTTT.

Of note for this clone: Relative to the germline gene, one junction end is altered; a read error may explain this. V is TRBV6-5 and J is TRBJ2-3; 12 bases are shared with TRBD2. This CDR3 region has 15 residues. The germline V gene encodes CDR1 MNHEY and CDR2 SVGAGI. The DNA for the CDR3 is TGTGCCAGCAGTGACTCTAGCGGGAGGGCAGATACGCAGTATTTT. Translation: CASSDSSGRADTQYF.

The CDR3 bases are TGTGCCAGCAGCCAATACTACAGGGGAGAAAACACAGATACGCAGTATTTT. Amino acids: CASSQYYRGENTDTQYF. The gene calls are TRBV13 and TRBJ2-3, with 7 bases fitting TRBD1. Germline V CDR1 and CDR2: PRHDT, FYEKMQ (reference sequence). The J segment lost 2 bases and the V segment lost 5 bases, leaving 13 bases of the junction unmatched. The length of the CDR3 is 17 residues.

The gene calls are TRBV5-6 and TRBJ1-2, with 12 bases that match TRBD1. The CDR3 totals 14 residues. Germline V gives CDR1 SGHDT, CDR2 YYEEEE. With V trimmed by 4 bases and J by 8 bases, 6 bases remained unmatched. CDR3 protein: CASSIAGTGGGYTF. The CDR3 DNA reads as TGTGCCAGCAGCATAGCCGGGACAGGGGGCGGCTACACCTTC.

In its sample, this clone was seen a few times. V is TRBV10-3 and J is TRBJ1-2, with D possibly matching TRBD1 (6 bases). With 2 bases removed from V and 7 bases from J, the gap between germline ends came to 11 bases. The CDR3 extends over 13 amino acids. Germline V lookup: CDR1 ENHRY, CDR2 SYGVKD. As DNA, the CDR3 is TGTGCCATCAGTGAGCCAACAGGGAGTGGCTACACCTTC. This translates into CAISEPTGSGYTF.